This T cell receptor (beta chain) derives from a study of T cell responses to AZD1222 COVID-19 vaccine. The protocol was immunoSEQ multiplex PCR, while the TCRdb copy is restricted to in-frame clones and leaves out a portion. In the table there are about 110,000 clones, approximately 89% of which are singletons. Germline lookup yields CDR1 SGHKS and CDR2 YYEKEE (reference sequence). Trimming pared 6 bases from V and 0 bases from J, leaving 16 bases between. The CDR3 totals 17 residues. The source was peripheral blood, collected 28 days after the second AZD1222 dose. The chain employs TRBV5-5 and TRBJ1-6; D ambiguous. This clonotype was obtained from an adult who received the AZD1222 COVID-19 vaccine. The CDR3 reads CASTADLLSSYNSPLHF. DNA for the CDR3: TGTGCCAGCACCGCGGATCTATTGAGCTCCTATAATTCACCCCTCCACTTT.